Below, one T cell receptor (beta chain) is given with its context. Its antigen is unidentified. As it was prepared, the TCRbeta library received unique molecular identifiers. One entry per CDR3 protein results from TCRdb running MiXCR on the PCR reads. The sample includes approximately 430,000 distinct CDR3 sequences, 15% to 20% of them seen just once. Germline V gives CDR1 DFQATT, CDR2 SNEGSKA (reference sequence). The CDR3 consists of 15 residues. The V end lost 2 bases, the J end lost 6 bases, and 18 bases lay between the germline ends. This entry is derived from a study of T-cell reconstitution after alpha-beta-depleted transplantation in children. Findings and limits, study-wide: The study reportedly traced alpha-beta T cells about two months after transplant to several hundred expanded graft clones. The authors attributed T-cell counts and diversity one year after transplant mostly to newly produced T cells. Some patients showed high day-60 TCRbeta diversity, which derived from surviving recipient T cells and thymic progenitors.

The chain uses TRBV20-1 and TRBJ2-3; the D gene is possibly TRBD1 (6 bases). The material was PBMCs, mostly from graft donor cells, obtained 360 days after TCRalphabeta/CD19-depleted stem cell transplant. This clonotype was sampled from a boy under three years old who had a stem cell transplant for Wiskott-Aldrich syndrome, so the T cells may come from the graft donor. CDR3 in DNA: TGCAGTGCTAGAAAACACAGGGATTCAAGGGATACGCAGTATTTT. Its translation: CSARKHRDSRDTQYF.